This T cell receptor (beta chain) was sequenced for a study of shared clonotypes between healthy human individuals. Findings and caveats of the study: Generation of non-shared clonotypes was less probable than generation of clonotypes shared by all four donors.

This CDR3 is built from 13 residues. V gave up 5 bases and J gave up 4 bases, with 11 bases separating them. Germline loops: CDR1 MNHEY, CDR2 SVGAGI. CD8 cells regarded as naive lacked CD45RO, were positively chosen for CCR7, and omitted terminally differentiated effector memory CD45RA+ cells. As regards this clone: What it binds is not known.

The protocol was immunoSEQ multiplex PCR, while the TCRdb copy is restricted to in-frame clones and leaves out a portion. In the table there are around 610,000 clones, approximately 96% of which are singletons. The chain has TRBV6-5 and TRBJ1-2; no clear D gene. The receptor was isolated from a woman under 40 in good health. Sequencing was carried out using naive CD8+ T cells sorted from blood. The CDR3 loop reads CASSPTLRYGYTF. The CDR3 region has the DNA TGTGCCAGCAGTCCCACCCTCCGCTATGGCTACACCTTC.